These 9 T cell receptor beta chains came from one sample sequenced in a study of beta chain features in type 1 diabetes. As every portion of the isolated RNA was reverse transcribed, the sequencing read expressed TCRB transcripts. The repertoire was sequenced with immunoSEQ multiplex PCR; TCRdb's copy has only in-frame clones and lacks some. This table has hundreds of thousands of clones, about 16% appearing once. The specimen sequenced was naive CD4+ T cells from blood. These receptors were taken from a man aged 18-30 years in good health.

This clone came up a few times. This chain connects TRBV6-6 to TRBJ2-3, with D uncertain. From germline, CDR1 is MNHNY and CDR2 SVGAGI (reference sequence). V was trimmed by 2 bases and J by 5 bases, leaving 8 bases between them. This CDR3 comprises 13 residues. As DNA, the CDR3 is TGTGCCAGCAGTTACGGTGCCGGAGATACGCAGTATTTT. This encodes CASSYGAGDTQYF.

This chain joins TRBV7-3 and TRBJ1-2; D not resolved. Trimming shortened V by 5 bases and J by 7 bases, and 17 bases separated the two germline ends. The CDR3 has 14 amino acids. Germline V gene lookup returns CDR1 SGHTA and CDR2 FQGTGA. For the CDR3, the DNA is TGTGCCAGCAGCCCCGGGAACGGCAAAACTGGCTACACCTTC. Protein sequence: CASSPGNGKTGYTF.

V usage is TRBV6-6 and J usage is TRBJ1-2, with D unclear. Germline V gives CDR1 MNHNY, CDR2 SVGAGI (reference sequence). V was shortened by 2 bases and J by 0 bases, with 7 bases between the two germline ends. The CDR3 extends over 14 amino acids. The CDR3 sequence: CASSYGQANYGYTF. The CDR3, as DNA: TGTGCCAGCAGTTACGGGCAAGCTAACTATGGCTACACCTTC.

This chain connects TRBV27 to TRBJ2-1; D is unclear. There are 16 residues in the CDR3. Trimming removed 5 bases at V and 4 bases at J, with 18 bases between. Germline V gene sequence: CDR1 MNHEY, CDR2 SMNVEV (reference sequence). The CDR3 DNA is TGTGCCAGCAGTCTTGTCCCCTCACTCGGGTACAATGAGCAGTTCTTC. It specifies CASSLVPSLGYNEQFF.

This clone has just a few counts. V and J are TRBV2 and TRBJ2-3; no firm D call. The V end lost 7 bases, the J end lost 6 bases, and 14 bases lay between the germline ends. Germline V lookup: CDR1 SNHLY, CDR2 FYNNEI. This CDR3 spans 13 amino acids. CDR3 nucleotides: TGTGCCAGCACGGGCCACTTGAGCGATACGCAGTATTTT. Translated, it gives CASTGHLSDTQYF.

The chain combines TRBV6-6 with TRBJ2-1; the D gene is possibly TRBD1 (6 bases). CDR1 and CDR2 (germline): MNHNY, SVGAGI (reference sequence). V lost 5 bases to trimming and J lost 5 bases, with 7 bases between them. The CDR3 runs to 12 residues. CDR3 nucleotide sequence: TGTGCCAGCAGTACAGGGAACAATGAGCAGTTCTTC. Its protein is CASSTGNNEQFF.

This clone was seen only a few times. The chain couples TRBV7-2 to TRBJ2-2; D perhaps matches TRBD2 (5 bases). Per the germline V gene, CDR1 is SGHTA and CDR2 is FQGNSA. The CDR3 consists of 16 residues. V was shortened by 4 bases and J by 0 bases, with 12 bases between the two germline ends. CDR3 in amino acids: CASSSGGLSNTGELFF. CDR3 nucleotide sequence: TGTGCCAGCAGCTCCGGCGGGCTCTCGAACACCGGGGAGCTGTTTTTT. The full variable domain, rest sourced from reference TRBV7-2 and TRBJ2-2, is GAGVSQSPSNKVTEKGKDVELRCDPISGHTALYWYRQSLGQGLEFLIYFQGNSAPDKSGLPSDRFSAERTGGSVSTLTIQRTQQEDSAVYLCASSSGGLSNTGELFFGEGSRLTVL.

This clone has just a few counts. The chain couples TRBV11-2 to TRBJ1-5; TRBD1 agrees at 7 bases. Germline CDR1 and CDR2: SGHAT and FQNNGV. CDR3 length: 13 amino acids. V lost 3 bases and J lost 11; bases outside the gene matches: 7. DNA of the CDR3: TGTGCCAGCAGCTTGGTCCCTCAGGGGGCCCAGCATTTT. Amino acids: CASSLVPQGAQHF.

This clone was observed a few times. The rearrangement links TRBV5-1 to TRBJ2-3, with D possibly being TRBD1 (6 bases). The CDR3 totals 15 residues. V lost 4 bases, J lost 0 bases, and 12 bases lay in between. Looked up from germline, CDR1 is SGHRS and CDR2 is YFSETQ. The CDR3 region is CASSPGTPSTDTQYF. CDR3 DNA: TGCGCCAGCAGCCCCGGGACACCGAGCACAGATACGCAGTATTTT.